This T cell receptor (beta chain) was obtained from a study of cytomegalovirus exposure and HLA in healthy donors. Assay: immunoSEQ multiplex PCR; the TCRdb copy retains only in-frame clones and omits some. The table includes about 220,000 clones, approximately 90% detected once. Germline assignment: CDR1 ENHRY and CDR2 SYGVKD. Unmatched junction bases numbered 4, after V lost 9 bases and J lost 5 bases. The CDR3 consists of 11 residues. The TCR originated in a woman aged 18-29 years in good health and CMV-seronegative. This chain links TRBV10-3 with TRBJ2-7, with 7 bases that match TRBD1. The specimen sequenced was PBMCs. The CDR3 DNA is TGTGCCATTCAGGGGGTCGACGAGCAGTACTTC. Translation gives CAIQGVDEQYF.